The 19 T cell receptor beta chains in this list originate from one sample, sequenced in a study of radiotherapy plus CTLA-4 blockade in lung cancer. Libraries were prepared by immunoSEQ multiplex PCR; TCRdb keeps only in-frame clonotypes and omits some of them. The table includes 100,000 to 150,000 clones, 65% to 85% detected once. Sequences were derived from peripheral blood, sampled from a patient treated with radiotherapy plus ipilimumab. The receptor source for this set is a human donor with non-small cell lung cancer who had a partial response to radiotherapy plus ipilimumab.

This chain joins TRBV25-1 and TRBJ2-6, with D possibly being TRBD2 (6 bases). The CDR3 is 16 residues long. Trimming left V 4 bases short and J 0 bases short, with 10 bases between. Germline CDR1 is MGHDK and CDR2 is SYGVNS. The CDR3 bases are TGTGCCAGCAGTGGCGGGACGTTCTCTGGGGCCAACGTCCTGACTTTC. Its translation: CASSGGTFSGANVLTF. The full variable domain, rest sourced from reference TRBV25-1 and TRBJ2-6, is EADIYQTPRYLVIGTGKKITLECSQTMGHDKMYWYQQDPGMELHLIHYSYGVNSTEKGDLSSESTVSRIRTEHFPLTLESARPSHTSQYLCASSGGTFSGANVLTFGAGSRLTVL.

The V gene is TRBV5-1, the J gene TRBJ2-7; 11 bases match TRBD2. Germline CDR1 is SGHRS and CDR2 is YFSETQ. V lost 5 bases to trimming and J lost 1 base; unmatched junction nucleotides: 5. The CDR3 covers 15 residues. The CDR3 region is CASRHTSGRSYEQYF. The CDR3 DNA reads TGCGCCAGCAGACATACTAGCGGGAGATCCTACGAGCAGTACTTC.

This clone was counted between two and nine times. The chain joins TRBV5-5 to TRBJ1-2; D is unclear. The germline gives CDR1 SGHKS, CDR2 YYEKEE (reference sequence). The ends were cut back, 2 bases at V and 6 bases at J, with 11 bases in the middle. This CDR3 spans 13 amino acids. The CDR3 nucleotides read TGTGCCAGCAGCTTCGCAACCCGAGATGGCTACACCTTC. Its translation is CASSFATRDGYTF.

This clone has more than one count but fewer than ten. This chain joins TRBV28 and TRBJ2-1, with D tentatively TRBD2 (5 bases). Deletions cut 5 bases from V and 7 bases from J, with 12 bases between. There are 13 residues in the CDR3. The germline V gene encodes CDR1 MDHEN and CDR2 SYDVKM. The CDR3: CASSRHTGNEQFF. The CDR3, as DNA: TGTGCCAGCAGTAGACATACGGGGAATGAGCAGTTCTTC.

The CDR3 is CASSLQAKQETQYF. The CDR3 bases are TGCGCCAGCAGCTTGCAGGCCAAGCAAGAGACCCAGTACTTC. This rearrangement joins TRBV5-1 to TRBJ2-5; D not certain. Trimming removed 1 base at V and 2 bases at J, with 9 bases between. Per the germline V gene, CDR1 is SGHRS and CDR2 is YFSETQ. This CDR3 spans 14 amino acids.

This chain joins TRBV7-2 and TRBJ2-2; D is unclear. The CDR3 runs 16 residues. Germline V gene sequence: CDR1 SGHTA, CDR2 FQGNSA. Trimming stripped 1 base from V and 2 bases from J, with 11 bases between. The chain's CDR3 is CASSLVSGPNTGELFF. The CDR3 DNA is TGTGCCAGCAGCTTAGTGTCAGGTCCTAACACCGGGGAGCTGTTTTTT.

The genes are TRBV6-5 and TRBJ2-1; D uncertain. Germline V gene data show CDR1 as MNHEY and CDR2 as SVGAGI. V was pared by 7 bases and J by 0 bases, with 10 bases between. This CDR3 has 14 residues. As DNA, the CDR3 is TGTGCCAGCAAGATGGGCCGCTCCTACAATGAGCAGTTCTTC. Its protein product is CASKMGRSYNEQFF.

CDR3 residues: CASRGQILRNEQFF. The CDR3 nucleotides read TGCGCCAGCAGAGGACAGATTCTGCGGAATGAGCAGTTCTTC. This chain uses TRBV5-1 with TRBJ2-1, with a tentative D call TRBD1 (6 bases). The germline gives CDR1 SGHRS, CDR2 YFSETQ. This CDR3 has 14 residues. V was clipped by 5 bases and J by 7 bases, with 16 bases between them.

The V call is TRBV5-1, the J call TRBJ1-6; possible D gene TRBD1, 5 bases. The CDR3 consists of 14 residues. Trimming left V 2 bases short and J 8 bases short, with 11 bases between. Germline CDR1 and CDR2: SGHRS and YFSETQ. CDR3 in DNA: TGCGCCAGCAGCTTCGACGGGGGGGATTCACCCCTCCACTTT. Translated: CASSFDGGDSPLHF.

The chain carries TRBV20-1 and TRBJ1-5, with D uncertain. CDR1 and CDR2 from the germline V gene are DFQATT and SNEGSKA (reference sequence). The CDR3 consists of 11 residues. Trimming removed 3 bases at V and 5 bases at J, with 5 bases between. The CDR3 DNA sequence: TGCAGTGCTAGTGAGGATCAGCCCCAGCATTTT. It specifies CSASEDQPQHF.

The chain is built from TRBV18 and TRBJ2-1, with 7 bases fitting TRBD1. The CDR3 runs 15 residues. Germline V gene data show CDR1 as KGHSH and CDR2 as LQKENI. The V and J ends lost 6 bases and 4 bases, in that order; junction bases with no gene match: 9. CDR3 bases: TGTGCCAGCTCGTTGGGGACAGAGATTTACAATGAGCAGTTCTTC. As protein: CASSLGTEIYNEQFF. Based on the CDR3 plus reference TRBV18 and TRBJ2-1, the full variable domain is NAGVMQNPRHLVRRRGQEARLRCSPMKGHSHVYWYRQLPEEGLKFMVYLQKENIIDESGMPKERFSAEFPKEGPSILRIQQVVRGDSAAYFCASSLGTEIYNEQFFGPGTRLTVL.

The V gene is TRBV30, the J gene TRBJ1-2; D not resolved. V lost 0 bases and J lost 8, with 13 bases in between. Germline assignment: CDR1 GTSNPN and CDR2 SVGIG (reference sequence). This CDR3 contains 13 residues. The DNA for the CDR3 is TGTGCCTGGAGTGTGGGCAGGCCGGAAGGCTACACCTTC. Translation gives CAWSVGRPEGYTF.

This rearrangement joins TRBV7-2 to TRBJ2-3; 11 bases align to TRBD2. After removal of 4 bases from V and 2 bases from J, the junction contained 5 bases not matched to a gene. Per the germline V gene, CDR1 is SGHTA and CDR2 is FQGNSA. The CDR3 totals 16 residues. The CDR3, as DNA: TGTGCCAGCAGCTCCCGACTAGCGGGGACCACAGATACGCAGTATTTT. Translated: CASSSRLAGTTDTQYF.

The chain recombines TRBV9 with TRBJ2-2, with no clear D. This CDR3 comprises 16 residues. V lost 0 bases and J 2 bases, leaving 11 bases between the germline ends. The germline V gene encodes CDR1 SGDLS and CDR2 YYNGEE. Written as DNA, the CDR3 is TGTGCCAGCAGCGTAGGGTGGGCAGTTAACACCGGGGAGCTGTTTTTT. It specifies CASSVGWAVNTGELFF.

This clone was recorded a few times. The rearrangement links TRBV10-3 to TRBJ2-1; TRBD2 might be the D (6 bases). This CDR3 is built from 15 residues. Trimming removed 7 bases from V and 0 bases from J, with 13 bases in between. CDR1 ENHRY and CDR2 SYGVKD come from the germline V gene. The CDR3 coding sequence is TGTGCCATCACCATCAAAGCGGGCTCCTACAATGAGCAGTTCTTC. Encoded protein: CAITIKAGSYNEQFF.

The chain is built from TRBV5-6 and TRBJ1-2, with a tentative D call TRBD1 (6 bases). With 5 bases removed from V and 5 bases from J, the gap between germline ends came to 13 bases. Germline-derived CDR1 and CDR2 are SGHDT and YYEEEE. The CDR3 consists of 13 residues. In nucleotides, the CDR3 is TGTGCCAGCAGTTTCGAGACAGGATATGGCTACACCTTC. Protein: CASSFETGYGYTF.

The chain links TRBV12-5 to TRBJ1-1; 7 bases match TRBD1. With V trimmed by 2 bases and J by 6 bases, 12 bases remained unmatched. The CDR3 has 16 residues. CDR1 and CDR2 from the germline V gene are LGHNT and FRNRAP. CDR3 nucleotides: TGTGCTAGTGGTTTGACAAGTCCGGGACAGCTTCCTGAAGCTTTCTTT. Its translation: CASGLTSPGQLPEAFF.

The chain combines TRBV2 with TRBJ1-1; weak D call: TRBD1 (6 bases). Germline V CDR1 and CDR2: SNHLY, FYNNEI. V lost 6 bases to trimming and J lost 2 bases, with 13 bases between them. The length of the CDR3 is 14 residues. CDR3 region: CASRVDRSNTEAFF. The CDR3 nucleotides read TGTGCCAGCAGGGTTGACAGGAGCAACACTGAAGCTTTCTTT.

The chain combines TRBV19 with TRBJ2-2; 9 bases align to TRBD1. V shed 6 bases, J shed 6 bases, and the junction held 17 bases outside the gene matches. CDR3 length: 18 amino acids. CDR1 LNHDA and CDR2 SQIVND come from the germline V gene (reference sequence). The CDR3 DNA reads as TGTGCCAGTAGCAAGGACAGGGGAAGAGCCTTAGTATCCGGGGAGCTGTTTTTT. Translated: CASSKDRGRALVSGELFF.